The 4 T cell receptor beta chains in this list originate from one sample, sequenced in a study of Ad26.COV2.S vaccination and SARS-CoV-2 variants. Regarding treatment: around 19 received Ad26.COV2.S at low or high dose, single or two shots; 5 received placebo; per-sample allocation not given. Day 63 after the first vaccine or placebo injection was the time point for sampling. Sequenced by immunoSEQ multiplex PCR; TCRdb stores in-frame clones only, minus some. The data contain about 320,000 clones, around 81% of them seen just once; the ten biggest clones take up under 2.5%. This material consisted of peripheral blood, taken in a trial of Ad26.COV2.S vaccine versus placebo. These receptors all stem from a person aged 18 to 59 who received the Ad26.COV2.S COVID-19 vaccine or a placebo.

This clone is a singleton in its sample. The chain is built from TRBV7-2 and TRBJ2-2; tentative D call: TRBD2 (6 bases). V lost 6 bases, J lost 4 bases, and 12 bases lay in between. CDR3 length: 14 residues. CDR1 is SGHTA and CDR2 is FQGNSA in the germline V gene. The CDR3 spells CASRPGTSTGELFF. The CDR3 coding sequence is TGTGCCAGCAGACCCGGGACTTCCACCGGGGAGCTGTTTTTT.

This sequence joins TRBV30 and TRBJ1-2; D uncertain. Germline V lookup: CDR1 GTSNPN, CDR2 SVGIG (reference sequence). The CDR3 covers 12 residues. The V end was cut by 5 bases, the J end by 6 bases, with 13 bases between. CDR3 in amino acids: CAWSVGGDGYTF. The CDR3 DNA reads TGTGCCTGGTCAGTGGGAGGAGATGGCTACACCTTC.

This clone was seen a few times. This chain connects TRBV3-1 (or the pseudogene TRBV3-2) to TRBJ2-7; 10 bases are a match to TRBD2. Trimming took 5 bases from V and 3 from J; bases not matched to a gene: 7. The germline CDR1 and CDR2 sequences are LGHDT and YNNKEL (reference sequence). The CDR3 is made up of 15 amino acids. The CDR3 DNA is TGTGCCAGCAGCGACGGACTAGCGGATAACTACGAGCAGTACTTC. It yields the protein CASSDGLADNYEQYF.

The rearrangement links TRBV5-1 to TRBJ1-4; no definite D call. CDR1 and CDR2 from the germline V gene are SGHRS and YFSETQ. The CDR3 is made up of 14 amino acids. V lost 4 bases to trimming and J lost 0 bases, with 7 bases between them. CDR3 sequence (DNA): TGCGCCAGCAGCCCCGGCCCAACTAATGAAAAACTGTTTTTT. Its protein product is CASSPGPTNEKLFF.